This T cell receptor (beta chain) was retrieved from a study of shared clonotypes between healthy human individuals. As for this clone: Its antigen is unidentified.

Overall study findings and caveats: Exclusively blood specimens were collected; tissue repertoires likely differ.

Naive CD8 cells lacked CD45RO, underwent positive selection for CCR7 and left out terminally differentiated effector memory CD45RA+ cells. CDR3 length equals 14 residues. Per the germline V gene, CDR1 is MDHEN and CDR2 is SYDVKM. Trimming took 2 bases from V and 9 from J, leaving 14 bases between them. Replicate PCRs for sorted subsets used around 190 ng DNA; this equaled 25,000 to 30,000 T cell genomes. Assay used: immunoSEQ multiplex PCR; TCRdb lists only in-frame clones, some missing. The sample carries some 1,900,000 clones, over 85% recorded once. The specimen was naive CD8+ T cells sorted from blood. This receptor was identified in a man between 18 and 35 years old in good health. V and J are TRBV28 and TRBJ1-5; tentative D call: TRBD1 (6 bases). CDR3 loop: CASSLEQGSGPQHF. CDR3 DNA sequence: TGTGCCAGCAGTTTAGAACAGGGAAGTGGGCCCCAGCATTTT.